This T cell receptor beta chain was found in a study of CD8 T cell repertoires and HIV-1 epitope variants. The germline V gene encodes CDR1 MDHEN and CDR2 SYDVKM. The CDR3 is made up of 16 amino acids. The junction had 13 bases not matched to a gene; V was cut back by 3 bases and J by 5 bases. Here immunoSEQ multiplex PCR was the method, and the copy in TCRdb shows in-frame clones only, minus some. The table has tens of thousands of clones, roughly 81% seen once. The TCR originated in a male donor with HIV. Sample: uncultured baseline CD8+ T cells from peripheral blood mononuclear cells (PBMCs). The chain couples TRBV28 to TRBJ2-7, with 7 bases fitting TRBD2. The CDR3 DNA reads TGTGCCAGCAGTTTTTTGGCTGGGGCTAGCGGTAACGAGCAGTACTTC. It is translated as CASSFLAGASGNEQYF.